The 27 T cell receptor beta chains below were found in one sample sequenced in a study of blood T cell repertoires in COVID-19. This table comes from immunoSEQ multiplex PCR, and its TCRdb copy is limited to in-frame clones, with some not included. The data contain roughly 410,000 clones, approximately 89% of them singletons. Sequencing was performed on peripheral blood. Every receptor here comes from a woman aged 40 to 50 with COVID-19, enrolled during active disease.

This rearrangement joins TRBV2 to TRBJ1-6; no clear D gene. The CDR3 consists of 14 residues. CDR1 SNHLY and CDR2 FYNNEI come from the germline V gene. Trimming stripped 6 bases from V and 13 bases from J, with 19 bases between. Here the CDR3 reads CASSYQRTEIPLHF. CDR3 DNA: TGTGCCAGCAGCTATCAGCGGACGGAAATCCCCCTCCACTTT.

The V and J genes are TRBV2 and TRBJ2-1; D perhaps matches TRBD2 (7 bases). Germline V gives CDR1 SNHLY, CDR2 FYNNEI. This CDR3 region has 17 residues. V lost 6 bases and J lost 0, with 18 bases in between. The CDR3 DNA sequence: TGTGCCAGCAGCGGGCGGGGGCGCACCCACTCCTACAATGAGCAGTTCTTC. Its translation: CASSGRGRTHSYNEQFF.

This clone was found a few times. V gene TRBV18 combines with J gene TRBJ1-5, with 11 bases that match TRBD1. The CDR3 covers 18 residues. Germline CDR1 reads KGHSH; CDR2 reads LQKENI. Trimming took 0 bases from V and 2 from J; bases not matched to a gene: 6. CDR3: CASSPPGQGVGGNQPQHF. The CDR3 coding sequence is TGTGCCAGCTCACCACCGGGACAGGGGGTCGGCGGCAATCAGCCCCAGCATTTT.

This chain joins TRBV2 and TRBJ2-1; TRBD2 aligns across 10 bases. CDR1 and CDR2 (germline): SNHLY, FYNNEI. The V gene end was trimmed by 7 bases and the J gene end by 6 bases; junction bases not matched to a gene: 9. The CDR3 extends over 15 amino acids. The chain's CDR3 is CASIPSGRALNEQFF. DNA for the CDR3: TGTGCCAGCATCCCCAGCGGGAGGGCCCTCAATGAGCAGTTCTTC.

The rearrangement joins TRBV27 to TRBJ1-5; possible D gene TRBD1, 6 bases. Germline assignment: CDR1 MNHEY and CDR2 SMNVEV (reference sequence). CDR3 length: 14 amino acids. The V gene lost 5 bases and the J gene lost 8 bases, with 16 bases spanning the gap. The CDR3 spells CASSITGPGEPQHF. The CDR3 DNA sequence: TGTGCCAGCAGTATTACAGGGCCCGGGGAGCCCCAGCATTTT.

The chain combines TRBV2 with TRBJ1-2; 8 nucleotides align to TRBD1. The V and J ends lost 4 bases and 7 bases, in that order; junction bases with no gene match: 5. The CDR3 sequence is 13 residues long. Germline V gene sequence: CDR1 SNHLY, CDR2 FYNNEI. The CDR3 sequence: CASSVAGGLGYTF. The DNA for the CDR3 is TGTGCCAGCAGTGTAGCAGGGGGCCTTGGCTACACCTTC.

This chain links TRBV12-3 or TRBV12-4 with TRBJ1-5; D is ambiguous. Trimming removed 8 bases from V and 0 bases from J, with 8 bases in between. This CDR3 is built from 13 residues. The CDR3 region has the DNA TGTGCCAGCGCAACTAATAGCAATCAGCCCCAGCATTTT. Translation gives CASATNSNQPQHF.

The CDR3 loop is CASSADSSYEQYF. The CDR3 DNA reads as TGTGCCAGCAGCGCGGACTCTTCCTACGAGCAGTACTTC. The chain couples TRBV9 to TRBJ2-7, with D possibly TRBD2 on 5 matching bases. Germline CDR1 is SGDLS and CDR2 is YYNGEE. Between the trimmed V and J ends, which lost 3 bases and 1 base, there was a span of 8 bases. The CDR3 is 13 amino acids.

V and J are TRBV27 and TRBJ2-4; 9 bases line up with TRBD1. Trimming at V came to 5 bases and at J to 1 base, leaving 6 bases not matched to a gene. This CDR3 comprises 16 residues. In germline, CDR1 is MNHEY, CDR2 SMNVEV (reference sequence). The CDR3 region is CASSPYRGPAKNIQYF. The CDR3 DNA follows: TGTGCCAGCAGTCCATACAGGGGGCCCGCCAAAAACATTCAGTACTTC.

The rearrangement joins TRBV14 to TRBJ2-1, with 8 bases that match TRBD2. CDR3 size: 15 residues. After removal of 1 base from V and 6 bases from J, the junction contained 5 bases not matched to a gene. CDR1 and CDR2 from the germline V gene are SGHDN and FVKESK. The CDR3 coding sequence is TGTGCCAGCAGCCAAGCGGGAGGGCCGTTCAATGAGCAGTTCTTC. It encodes CASSQAGGPFNEQFF.

The V and J genes are TRBV4-3 and TRBJ1-2, with 9 bases lining up with TRBD1. Per germline, CDR1 LGHNA and CDR2 YSLEER. With V trimmed by 0 bases and J by 5 bases, 10 bases remained unmatched. This CDR3 is built from 17 residues. CDR3 region: CASSQDSPLTGGYGYTF. CDR3 nucleotide sequence: TGCGCCAGCAGCCAAGATAGCCCCTTGACAGGGGGATATGGCTACACCTTC.

This clone has a single count. The V call is TRBV5-1, the J call TRBJ2-3; D is possibly TRBD2 (5 bases). The CDR3 runs to 15 residues. Per germline, CDR1 SGHRS and CDR2 YFSETQ. V was cut by 1 base and J by 4 bases, with 13 bases left in between. This CDR3 reads CASSLSRGFSDTQYF. The CDR3 DNA reads as TGCGCCAGCAGCTTGAGCAGAGGGTTCTCAGATACGCAGTATTTT.

V usage is TRBV28 and J usage is TRBJ1-1, with 7 nucleotides matching TRBD1. The length of the CDR3 is 15 residues. Germline CDR1 and CDR2: MDHEN and SYDVKM. V lost 6 bases and J lost 2; bases outside the gene matches: 9. CDR3 DNA: TGTGCCAGCAGGGCCGAGACAGGGATAAACACTGAAGCTTTCTTT. Protein sequence: CASRAETGINTEAFF.

The chain employs TRBV9 and TRBJ1-1; 9 positions match TRBD1. CDR3 length equals 15 residues. The ends lost 4 bases at V and 2 bases at J; junction bases unmatched: 6. Germline loops: CDR1 SGDLS, CDR2 YYNGEE. The CDR3 nucleotides read TGTGCCAGCAGCTCGGGGACAGGGACCAACACTGAAGCTTTCTTT. It is translated as CASSSGTGTNTEAFF. Supplemented by reference TRBV9 and TRBJ1-1, the full variable domain reads DSGVTQTPKHLITATGQRVTLRCSPRSGDLSVYWYQQSLDQGLQFLIQYYNGEERAKGNILERFSAQQFPDLHSELNLSSLELGDSALYFCASSSGTGTNTEAFFGQGTRLTVV.

This clone was detected once. The chain combines TRBV18 with TRBJ1-1; D unresolved. The V end lost 3 bases, the J end lost 7 bases, and 9 bases lay between the germline ends. Germline V CDR1 and CDR2: KGHSH, LQKENI. The CDR3 has 12 residues. The DNA of the CDR3 is TGTGCCAGCTCACCGAACAGTTATGAAGCTTTCTTT. This gives the protein CASSPNSYEAFF.

This rearrangement joins TRBV27 to TRBJ1-2, with 7 bases matching TRBD1. V dropped 5 bases and J dropped 4; count of bases not matched to a gene: 7. The germline gives CDR1 MNHEY, CDR2 SMNVEV (reference sequence). CDR3 size: 14 residues. CDR3 residues: CASSIDRDFYGYTF. The CDR3 DNA sequence: TGTGCCAGCAGTATCGACAGGGACTTCTATGGCTACACCTTC.

This clone was counted once. This sequence joins TRBV15 and TRBJ1-1; a possible D gene is TRBD1 (5 bases). In germline, CDR1 is LNHNV, CDR2 YYDKDF (reference sequence). The V end lost 5 bases, the J end lost 3 bases, and 19 bases lay between the germline ends. The CDR3 is made up of 16 amino acids. This CDR3 reads CATSPPMKGADTEAFF. The CDR3 DNA reads as TGTGCCACCAGCCCACCTATGAAAGGGGCAGACACTGAAGCTTTCTTT.

This chain joins TRBV9 and TRBJ2-7, with a possible D match to TRBD1 (5 bases). The CDR3 runs 15 residues. Between the trimmed V and J ends, which lost 0 bases and 6 bases, there was a span of 16 bases. The V gene's germline CDR1 is SGDLS and CDR2 YYNGEE. CDR3 coding DNA: TGTGCCAGCAGCGTAGATATGTATCCCCAGGGCGAGCAGTACTTC. Protein: CASSVDMYPQGEQYF.

The chain carries TRBV3-1 (or the pseudogene TRBV3-2) and TRBJ2-7; no clear D. Germline V gene lookup returns CDR1 LGHDT and CDR2 YNNKEL (reference sequence). CDR3 length equals 13 residues. Trimming removed 4 bases from V and 3 bases from J, with 10 bases in between. CDR3 protein: CASSLVAGYEQYF. The DNA of the CDR3 is TGTGCCAGCAGCCTCGTGGCAGGCTACGAGCAGTACTTC.

This chain uses TRBV15 with TRBJ2-1; D is perhaps TRBD2 (7 bases). The germline V gene has CDR1 LNHNV and CDR2 YYDKDF (reference sequence). V was shortened by 0 bases and J by 13 bases, with 16 bases between the two germline ends. This CDR3 is built from 14 residues. The CDR3 is CATSRDYGGGFQFF. The DNA of the CDR3 is TGTGCCACCAGCAGAGATTATGGCGGGGGCTTCCAGTTCTTC.

The chain links TRBV20-1 to TRBJ1-2; tentative D call: TRBD1 (6 bases). The CDR3 totals 13 residues. The V end lost 3 bases, the J end lost 7 bases, and 15 bases lay between the germline ends. Germline assignment: CDR1 DFQATT and CDR2 SNEGSKA (reference sequence). The CDR3 coding sequence is TGCAGTGCTAGTCTCCGGGGGGCAACTGGCTACACCTTC. This translates into CSASLRGATGYTF.

The chain joins TRBV7-2 to TRBJ2-4; D unclear. Trimming took off 1 base at V and 9 bases at J, with 13 bases between the two ends. This CDR3 region has 14 residues. Germline V CDR1 and CDR2: SGHTA, FQGNSA. Written as DNA, the CDR3 is TGTGCCAGCAGCTTAGATAGGCAGGTGGGCATTCAGTACTTC. Translated, it gives CASSLDRQVGIQYF.

V and J are TRBV27 and TRBJ2-1; the D is unclear. The germline V gene encodes CDR1 MNHEY and CDR2 SMNVEV (reference sequence). The V and J ends lost 3 bases and 5 bases respectively, with 11 bases between them. This CDR3 contains 14 residues. In DNA, the CDR3 is TGTGCCAGCAGTTTCTCCCGCCAGGACAATGAGCAGTTCTTC. Encoded protein: CASSFSRQDNEQFF.

The chain links TRBV6-2 or TRBV6-3 to TRBJ2-1; 11 bases fit TRBD2. Germline assignment: CDR1 MNHEY and CDR2 SVGEGT. This CDR3 contains 17 residues. Unmatched junction bases numbered 13, after V lost 5 bases and J lost 7 bases. CDR3 DNA sequence: TGTGCCAGCAGTACGGGACTAGCGGAAGTTTTGGGTAATGAGCAGTTCTTC. Translating it yields CASSTGLAEVLGNEQFF.

The chain uses TRBV7-9 and TRBJ2-7; 9 nucleotides match TRBD1. The CDR3 contains 16 residues. Trimming at V came to 3 bases and at J to 1 base, leaving 7 bases not matched to a gene. CDR1 SEHNR and CDR2 FQNEAQ come from the germline V gene (reference sequence). CDR3 bases: TGTGCCAGCAGCTTTCCCTCGACAGGGGGATCCTACGAGCAGTACTTC. This translates into CASSFPSTGGSYEQYF.

This chain uses TRBV7-2 with TRBJ2-2; possibly TRBD1 for D (6 bases). Deletions cut 6 bases from V and 6 bases from J, with 8 bases between. CDR3 length equals 12 residues. CDR1 SGHTA and CDR2 FQGNSA come from the germline V gene. The CDR3 nucleotides read TGTGCCAGCAGTCACAGGGCCGGGGAGCTGTTTTTT. Translating gives CASSHRAGELFF.

V usage is TRBV4-1 and J usage is TRBJ1-5, with 9 bases matching TRBD1. The trim removed 1 base at V and 13 bases at J, leaving 11 bases unmatched. The CDR3 is 15 amino acids. Per germline, CDR1 MGHRA and CDR2 YSYEKL. DNA of the CDR3: TGCGCCAGCAGCCAAGTCGGGGGGGGACAGGGATATCAGCATTTT. It is translated as CASSQVGGGQGYQHF.